What follows are 6 T cell receptor beta chains derived from one specimen sequenced in a study of T-cell reconstitution after alpha-beta-depleted transplantation in children. During its preparation, the TCRbeta library received unique molecular identifiers. TCRdb analysed the PCR reads with MiXCR anew, one entry per CDR3 protein. The sample lists about 460,000 distinct CDR3 sequences, roughly a tenth seen once, with just over 2% in the top ten. The sample here was PBMCs, taken before TCRalphabeta/CD19-depleted stem cell transplant. The receptors stem from a child aged 2 to 15 with inherited bone marrow failure, due to receive a stem cell transplant.

This clonotype has ten or more counts. The rearrangement joins TRBV25-1 to TRBJ1-4, with D possibly being TRBD1 (6 bases). V was clipped by 6 bases and J by 7 bases, with 9 bases between them. The germline gives CDR1 MGHDK, CDR2 SYGVNS. The CDR3 sequence is 12 residues long. Here the CDR3 DNA reads TGTGCCAGCAGCGAGGGGGTTGAAAAACTGTTTTTT. It translates to CASSEGVEKLFF.

This clonotype was recorded at least ten times. V is TRBV7-9 and J is TRBJ2-1; D perhaps matches TRBD2 (6 bases). With 5 bases removed from V and 7 bases from J, the gap between germline ends came to 18 bases. Germline CDR1 and CDR2: SEHNR and FQNEAQ (reference sequence). The CDR3 sequence is 15 residues long. The CDR3 nucleotides read TGTGCCAGCAGCCACGGACTACATAATTCTAATGAGCAGTTCTTC. This translates into CASSHGLHNSNEQFF.

The chain has TRBV5-4 and TRBJ2-7, with TRBD2 identical over 10 bases. Germline V lookup: CDR1 SGHNT, CDR2 YYREEE (reference sequence). The CDR3 spans 15 residues. V trimming: 4 bases; J trimming: 5 bases; junction bases outside the gene matches: 9. The DNA for the CDR3 is TGTGCCAGCAGCCCCGGGGGACTAGCGTCCCACGAGCAGTACTTC. Translating it yields CASSPGGLASHEQYF.

The V call is TRBV29-1, the J call TRBJ1-1; 12 nucleotides align to TRBD1. The junction had 6 bases not matched to a gene; V was cut back by 4 bases and J by 0 bases. This CDR3 spans 16 amino acids. CDR1 and CDR2 from the germline V gene are SQVTM and ANQGSEA. CDR3 DNA: TGCAGCGTTGTGGGACAGGGGGCTTTTATGAACACTGAAGCTTTCTTT. It specifies CSVVGQGAFMNTEAFF.

At least ten counts were recorded for this clonotype. The V gene is TRBV6-1, the J gene TRBJ1-2, with 9 bases that match TRBD1. Trimming at V came to 5 bases and at J to 7 bases, leaving 8 bases not matched to a gene. The CDR3 contains 14 residues. Germline V gene lookup returns CDR1 MNHNS and CDR2 SASEGT. The CDR3 DNA reads TGTGCCAGCAGTACCCGGACAGGGGTCAGTGGCTACACCTTC. Amino acid sequence: CASSTRTGVSGYTF.

CDR3: CAWSRSSSYNEQFF. For the CDR3, the DNA is TGTGCCTGGAGCCGTAGTAGCTCCTACAATGAGCAGTTCTTC. This chain joins TRBV30 and TRBJ2-1; D is unclear. Germline values: CDR1 GTSNPN, CDR2 SVGIG (reference sequence). V was clipped by 3 bases and J by 0 bases, with 9 bases between them. The CDR3 runs to 14 residues.